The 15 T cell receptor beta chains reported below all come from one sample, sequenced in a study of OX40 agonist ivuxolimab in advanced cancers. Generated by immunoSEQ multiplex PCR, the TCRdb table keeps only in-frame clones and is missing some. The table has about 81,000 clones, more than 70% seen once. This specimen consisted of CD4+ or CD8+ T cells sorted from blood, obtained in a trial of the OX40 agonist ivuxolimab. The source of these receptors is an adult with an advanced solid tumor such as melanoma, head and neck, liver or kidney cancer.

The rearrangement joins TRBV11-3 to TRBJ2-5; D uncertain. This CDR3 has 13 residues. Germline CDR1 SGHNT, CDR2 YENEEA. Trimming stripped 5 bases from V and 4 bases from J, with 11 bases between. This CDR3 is CASSPASGETQYF. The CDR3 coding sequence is TGTGCCAGCAGCCCCGCATCGGGAGAGACCCAGTACTTC.

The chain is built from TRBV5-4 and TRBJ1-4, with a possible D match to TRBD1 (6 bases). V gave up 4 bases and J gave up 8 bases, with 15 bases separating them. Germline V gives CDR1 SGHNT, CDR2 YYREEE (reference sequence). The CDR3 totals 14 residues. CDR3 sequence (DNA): TGTGCCAGCAGCCAGACAGGAGGCCCCGAAAAACTGTTTTTT. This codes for CASSQTGGPEKLFF.

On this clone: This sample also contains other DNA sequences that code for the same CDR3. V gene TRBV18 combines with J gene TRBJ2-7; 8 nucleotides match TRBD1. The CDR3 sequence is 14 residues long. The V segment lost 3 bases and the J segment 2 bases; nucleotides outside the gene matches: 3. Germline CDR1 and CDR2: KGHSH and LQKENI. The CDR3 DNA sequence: TGTGCCAGCTCACCCGGGACAGGAGCCTACGAGCAGTACTTC. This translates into CASSPGTGAYEQYF.

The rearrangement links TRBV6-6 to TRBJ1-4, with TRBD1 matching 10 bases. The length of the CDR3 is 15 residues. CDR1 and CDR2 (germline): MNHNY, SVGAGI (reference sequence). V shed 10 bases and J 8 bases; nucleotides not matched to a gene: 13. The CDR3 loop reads CATFSPGQGGEKLFF. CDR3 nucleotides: TGTGCCACCTTCTCTCCCGGACAGGGGGGAGAAAAACTGTTTTTT.

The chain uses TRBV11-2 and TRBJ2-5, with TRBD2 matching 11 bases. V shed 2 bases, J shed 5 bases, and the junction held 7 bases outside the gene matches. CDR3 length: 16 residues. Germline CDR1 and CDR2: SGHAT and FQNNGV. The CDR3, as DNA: TGTGCCAGCAGCTTAAACCCCCCTAGCGGGGGGGAGACCCAGTACTTC. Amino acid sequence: CASSLNPPSGGETQYF.

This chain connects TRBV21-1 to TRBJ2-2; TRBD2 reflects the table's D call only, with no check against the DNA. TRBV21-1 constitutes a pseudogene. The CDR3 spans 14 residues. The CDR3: CASETLAVDGELFF. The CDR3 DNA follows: TGTGCCAGCGAAACCCTGGCGGTAGACGGGGAGCTGTTTTTT.

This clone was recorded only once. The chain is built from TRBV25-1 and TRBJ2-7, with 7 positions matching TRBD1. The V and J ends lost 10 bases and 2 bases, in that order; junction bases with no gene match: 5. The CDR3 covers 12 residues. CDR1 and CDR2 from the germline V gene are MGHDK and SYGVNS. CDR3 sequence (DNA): TGTGCCACCCGGGACAGAACCTACGAGCAGTACTTC. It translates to CATRDRTYEQYF.

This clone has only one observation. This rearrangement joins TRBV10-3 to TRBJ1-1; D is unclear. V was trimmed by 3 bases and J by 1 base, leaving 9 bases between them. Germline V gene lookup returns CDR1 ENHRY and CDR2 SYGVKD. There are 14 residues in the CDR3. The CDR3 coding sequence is TGTGCCATCAGTGAAAGTCAGTCGAACACTGAAGCTTTCTTT. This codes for CAISESQSNTEAFF.

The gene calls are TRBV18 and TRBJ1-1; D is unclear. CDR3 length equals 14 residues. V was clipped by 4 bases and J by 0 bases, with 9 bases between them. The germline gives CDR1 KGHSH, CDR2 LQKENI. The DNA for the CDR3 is TGTGCCAGCTCACTATCGGACTTGAACACTGAAGCTTTCTTT. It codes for CASSLSDLNTEAFF.

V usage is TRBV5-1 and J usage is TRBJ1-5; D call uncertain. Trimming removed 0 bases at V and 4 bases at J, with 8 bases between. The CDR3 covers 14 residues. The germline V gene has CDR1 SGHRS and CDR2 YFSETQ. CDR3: CASSLEHPNQPQHF. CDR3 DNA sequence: TGCGCCAGCAGCTTGGAACACCCTAATCAGCCCCAGCATTTT. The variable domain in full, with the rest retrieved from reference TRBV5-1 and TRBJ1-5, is KAGVTQTPRYLIKTRGQQVTLSCSPISGHRSVSWYQQTPGQGLQFLFEYFSETQRNKGNFPGRFSGRQFSNSRSEMNVSTLELGDSALYLCASSLEHPNQPQHFGDGTRLSIL.

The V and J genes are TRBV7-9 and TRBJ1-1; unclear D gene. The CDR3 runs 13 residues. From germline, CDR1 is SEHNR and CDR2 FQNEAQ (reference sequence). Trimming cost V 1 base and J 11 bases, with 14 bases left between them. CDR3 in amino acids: CASSLGEALWAFF. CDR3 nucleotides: TGTGCCAGCAGCTTAGGAGAGGCACTGTGGGCTTTCTTT.

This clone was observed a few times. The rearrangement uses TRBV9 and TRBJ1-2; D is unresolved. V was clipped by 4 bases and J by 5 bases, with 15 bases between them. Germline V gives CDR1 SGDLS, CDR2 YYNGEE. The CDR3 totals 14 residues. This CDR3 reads CASSPDFPVYGYTF. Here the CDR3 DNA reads TGTGCCAGCAGCCCGGATTTCCCCGTTTATGGCTACACCTTC.

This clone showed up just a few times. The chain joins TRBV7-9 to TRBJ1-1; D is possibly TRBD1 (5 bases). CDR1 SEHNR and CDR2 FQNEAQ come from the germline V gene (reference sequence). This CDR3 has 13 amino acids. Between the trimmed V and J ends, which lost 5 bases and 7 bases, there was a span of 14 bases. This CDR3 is CASSPWDGDEAFF. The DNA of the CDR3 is TGTGCCAGCAGCCCGTGGGACGGAGATGAAGCTTTCTTT.

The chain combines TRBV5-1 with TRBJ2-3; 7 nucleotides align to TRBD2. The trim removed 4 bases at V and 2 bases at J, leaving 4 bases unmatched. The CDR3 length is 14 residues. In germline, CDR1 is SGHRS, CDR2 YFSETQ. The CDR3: CASSLGGYTDTQYF. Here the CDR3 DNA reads TGCGCCAGCAGCCTGGGGGGGTACACAGATACGCAGTATTTT.

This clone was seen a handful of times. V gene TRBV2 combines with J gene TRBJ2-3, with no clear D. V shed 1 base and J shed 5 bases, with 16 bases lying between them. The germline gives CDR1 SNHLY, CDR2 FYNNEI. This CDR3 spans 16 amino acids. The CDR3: CASSEVGQESGDTQYF. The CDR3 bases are TGTGCCAGCAGTGAAGTCGGGCAGGAATCAGGAGATACGCAGTATTTT.